Presented here are 3 T cell receptor beta chains from one specimen sequenced in a study of molecular identifiers for immune sequencing clone quantification. TCRdb reprocessed the PCR reads with MiXCR, giving one entry per CDR3 protein. The sample has just over 40,000 distinct CDR3 sequences; under 20% are singletons. Sequenced material: naive CD8+ T cells from blood, with Jurkat cell RNA spiked in. Subset meaning: FACS-sorted CD8+CD4-CCR7+CD45RA+ naive T cells. Receptors originate from a human donor in good health. Some libraries in this study had Jurkat cell RNA spiked in.

This clonotype was detected many times. The gene calls are TRBV6-5 and TRBJ1-6; TRBD1 might be the D (5 bases). CDR3 length: 15 residues. Trimming removed 0 bases at V and 4 bases at J, with 7 bases between. Looked up from germline, CDR1 is MNHEY and CDR2 is SVGAGI. CDR3 region: CASSYSEGYNSPLHF. CDR3 bases: TGTGCCAGCAGTTACTCCGAGGGGTATAATTCACCCCTCCACTTT.

The rearrangement joins TRBV21-1 to TRBJ2-7; no check of the table's D call, TRBD1, against the DNA was made. TRBV21-1 is noted as a pseudogene. CDR3 length: 14 residues. The CDR3 is CASRKRGVFYEQYF. Here the CDR3 DNA reads TGTGCCAGCAGAAAAAGGGGGGTTTTTTACGAGCAGTACTTC.

This clonotype came up many times. CDR3 DNA sequence: TGTGCCAGCAGTCCCCCGGGACAGGGACTTCAAGAGACCCAGTACTTC. This sequence encodes CASSPPGQGLQETQYF. V and J are TRBV12-3 or TRBV12-4 and TRBJ2-5; the match to TRBD1 covers 9 bases. The CDR3 is 16 residues long. The V segment lost 5 bases and the J segment 2 bases; nucleotides outside the gene matches: 9.